Listed here are 6 T cell receptor beta chains from one sample, sequenced in a study of cytomegalovirus exposure and HLA in healthy donors (dated by TCRdb to between 2016 and 2019). Receptors were amplified or captured by the immunoSEQ multiplex PCR assay. A mixture of 60 forward primers for TCR Vbeta segments and 13 reverse primers for TCR Jbeta segments was used in the multiplex PCR. TCRdb took over this immuneACCESS table, retaining in-frame rearrangements with V and J assigned. Such tables are incomplete; in checked studies, under half of the missing clones stem from an unresolved V gene, and the remainder is unexplained. Across this sample there are 150,000 to 200,000 clones, with 80% to 90% seen only once. The ten biggest clones cover approximately 2% of the sample. The sequenced sample consisted of PBMCs. These receptors all stem from a woman aged 18 to 35 in good health and CMV-seronegative.

V is TRBV7-8 and J is TRBJ2-3, with TRBD2 identical over 7 bases. Trimming took 2 bases from V and 1 from J; bases not matched to a gene: 9. The CDR3 length is 17 residues. Germline CDR1 is SGHVS and CDR2 is FQNEAQ. CDR3: CASSLRSGGDRTDTQYF. DNA for the CDR3: TGTGCCAGCAGCTTAAGGTCTGGGGGGGATCGCACAGATACGCAGTATTTT.

The rearrangement joins TRBV10-3 to TRBJ1-1; D is perhaps TRBD1 (6 bases). The CDR3 is 13 residues long. V lost 6 bases, J lost 1 base, and 9 bases lay in between. Germline V gene data show CDR1 as ENHRY and CDR2 as SYGVKD. CDR3 sequence (DNA): TGTGCCATCAGCAGGGGTCAGAACACTGAAGCTTTCTTT. Its protein product is CAISRGQNTEAFF.

The chain carries TRBV28 and TRBJ1-2, with D unresolved. CDR3 length: 12 residues. In germline, CDR1 is MDHEN, CDR2 SYDVKM. V was shortened by 2 bases and J by 8 bases, with 9 bases between the two germline ends. CDR3 DNA: TGTGCCAGCAGTTTAGGCCTCGGGGGCTACACCTTC. Translation: CASSLGLGGYTF.

V is TRBV5-4 and J is TRBJ2-5, with D perhaps matching TRBD1 (5 bases). CDR3 length: 14 amino acids. CDR1 and CDR2 from the germline V gene are SGHNT and YYREEE (reference sequence). Trimming took 2 bases from V and 5 from J, leaving 13 bases between them. CDR3 DNA sequence: TGTGCCAGCAGCTTCAAGGGGATCGGCGAGACCCAGTACTTC. Translated: CASSFKGIGETQYF.

The chain has TRBV28 and TRBJ1-2, with TRBD1 matching 8 bases. This CDR3 is 15 amino acids long. The germline V gene encodes CDR1 MDHEN and CDR2 SYDVKM. With 5 bases clipped from V and 1 base from J, the junction kept 6 bases outside the gene matches. The CDR3 sequence is CASSIGQGFNYGYTF. The CDR3, as DNA: TGTGCCAGCAGTATCGGACAGGGTTTTAACTATGGCTACACCTTC.

This clone was counted a single time. The rearrangement links TRBV7-9 to TRBJ2-1, with TRBD2 identical over 14 bases. Germline loops: CDR1 SEHNR, CDR2 FQNEAQ (reference sequence). This CDR3 contains 19 residues. Germline trimming cut 4 bases from V and 7 bases from J; bases unmatched to any gene: 15. The CDR3, as DNA: TGTGCCAGCAGCTACTTACCCTCTCGACTAGCGGGGGGGCCAAATGAGCAGTTCTTC. Translation gives CASSYLPSRLAGGPNEQFF. The full variable domain, rest sourced from reference TRBV7-9 and TRBJ2-1, is DTGVSQNPRHKITKRGQNVTFRCDPISEHNRLYWYRQTLGQGPEFLTYFQNEAQLEKSRLLSDRFSAERPKGSFSTLEIQRTEQGDSAMYLCASSYLPSRLAGGPNEQFFGPGTRLTVL.